This record covers a single T cell receptor (beta chain). This clone was seen only a few times. This receptor's antigen is unknown. Base qualities are not provided; no much larger clone lies one nucleotide away. The sample is drawn from a study of blood T cell repertoires in COVID-19 (dated by TCRdb to the early 2020s). About the investigation overall: The collaborator samples originated in the United States, Italy and Spain and spanned the acute and convalescent phases of COVID-19. The prospective study material was composed of cDNA or gDNA derived from T cells, B-cell-depleted T cells, or PBMCs. Deeply sampled blood TCRbeta repertoires from subjects exposed to, actively infected with, or recovered from COVID-19 were included in the dataset. The repertoires were made available in a free public database intended to serve as a resource for research on the immune response to SARS-CoV-2. Samples came from the ongoing ImmuneRACE study (first 160 participants) plus 1,254 subjects from 6 global collaborators. The sample metadata nearly always contained a de-identified subject ID, COVID-19 status, age in years and sex. Where HLA class I and class II types were available, the types were taken from metadata supplied by the sample provider, not from assay-based typing. Paper-wide results and their limitations: Clinical and demographic metadata were provided uncurated, with the amount varying by source and participant.

Between the V and J ends, shortened by 5 bases and 1 base respectively, the junction contains 11 bases. Looking up the germline V gene yields CDR1 SGHTA and CDR2 FQGTGA. CDR3 length: 14 amino acids, cysteine to phenylalanine. Just CDR3 DNA is preserved here, 42 bases in frame from base 1. Enrolling through a virtual design, the prospective study's participants ranged in age from roughly 18 to 90 years and lived across about two dozen United States geographic areas. In the prospective study, participants were assigned to cohorts based on the clinical history participants reported in a screening survey and a study questionnaire. Recovered participants in ImmuneRACE Cohort 3 were defined by two consecutive negative NP/OP PCR tests, clearance by a healthcare professional, or resolution of symptoms. In the prospective study, whole blood, serum and a nasopharyngeal or oropharyngeal swab were collected from each participant by mobile phlebotomists. Additional blood draws and questionnaires over an approximately two-month period could optionally be provided by prospective study participants. Prospective study blood samples were shipped either frozen or at room temperature before DNA extraction.

TCRbeta CDR3 regions were amplified from genomic DNA using the immunoSEQ Assay, a bias-controlled multiplex PCR. Regarding the original processing steps: The number of nucleated cells in each sample was estimated from the amplification of reference gene primers within the assay. Sequence reads were collapsed and filtered to measure the absolute abundance of every unique TCRbeta CDR3 rearrangement. Productive Simpson clonality was computed per sample as the square root of Simpson's diversity index over productive rearrangements. The source is immuneACCESS, and TCRdb retained only in-frame sequences with V and J called. Part of the clones is not carried over; for the studies checked, unresolved V genes explain less than half of this, and the remainder is unexplained. V and J calls and clone size are those listed in that table; D and trimming were worked out from the DNA. The table for this sample lists over 120,000 clones; about four fifths of them were counted only once. The top ten clones comprise over 9% of the sample.

The chain joins TRBV7-3 to TRBJ1-1, with the D gene call left open. The receptor was derived from a man aged 45-65 years who had recovered from COVID-19. The material sequenced was PBMCs or T cells enriched from blood (not recorded which). The CDR3 region reads CASSIRPENTEAFF. The DNA sequence follows: TGTGCCAGCAGCATCAGGCCGGAGAACACTGAAGCTTTCTTT.